Listed below are T cell receptor beta chains from one sample, sequenced in a study of T cell responses to AZD1222 COVID-19 vaccine. Clones were read by immunoSEQ multiplex PCR, and TCRdb kept only the in-frame ones, dropping some. In the table there are about 66,000 clones, 87% of which are singletons. Source: peripheral blood, taken on day 0 of AZD1222 vaccination. The source is an adult in good health. Each CDR3 is given with its conserved first and last residue. A D gene is named only where the DNA matches it firmly. Some rows have no size entry. The others give once, few or many, or a class for an expanded clone.

J	V	D	size	CDR3	DNA
TRBJ2-5	TRBV5-1	TRBD1	.	CASSLVARGSETQYF	TGCGCCAGCAGCTTGGTAGCCAGGGGGAGCGAGACCCAGTACTTC
TRBJ1-2	TRBV4-3	.	.	CASSQDAGLSAYGYTF	TGCGCCAGCAGCCAAGATGCCGGCTTGTCAGCCTATGGCTACACCTTC
TRBJ1-1	TRBV25-1	TRBD1	.	CASSDGTAYTEAFF	TGTGCCAGCAGTGACGGGACAGCGTACACTGAAGCTTTCTTT
TRBJ2-2	TRBV5-4	.	.	CASSLERGRTTGELFF	TGTGCCAGCAGCTTGGAACGGGGGCGTACTACCGGGGAGCTGTTTTTT
TRBJ2-1	TRBV11-2	.	once	CASSLSPLNEQFF	TGTGCCAGCAGTCTTTCCCCACTTAATGAGCAGTTCTTC
TRBJ1-1	TRBV6-5	.	.	CASRRNTEAFF	TGTGCCAGCAGGAGGAACACTGAAGCTTTCTTT
TRBJ2-2	TRBV5-6	.	.	CASSLALNTGELFF	TGTGCCAGCAGCCTCGCCCTGAACACCGGGGAGCTGTTTTTT
TRBJ2-7	TRBV7-2	TRBD1	.	CASSLDRGNEQYF	TGTGCCAGCAGCTTGGACAGGGGAAACGAGCAGTACTTC
TRBJ2-7	TRBV12-3/TRBV12-4	.	.	CASSSSYEQYF	TGTGCCAGCAGTTCCTCCTACGAGCAGTACTTC
TRBJ2-1	TRBV3-1/TRBV3-2	TRBD2	.	CASSQFLASGSDEQFF	TGTGCCAGCAGCCAATTTCTGGCTAGCGGGAGCGATGAGCAGTTCTTC
TRBJ2-2	TRBV6-5	.	.	CASSYGGNRELFF	TGTGCCAGCAGTTACGGAGGGAACCGGGAGCTGTTTTTT
TRBJ1-1	TRBV19	.	.	CASSRGGRMNTEAFF	TGTGCCAGTAGTAGGGGCGGCAGGATGAACACTGAAGCTTTCTTT
TRBJ1-1	TRBV20-1	TRBD1	.	CSASWGTWDRVATEAFF	TGCAGTGCTAGTTGGGGAACATGGGACAGAGTTGCCACTGAAGCTTTCTTT
TRBJ2-5	TRBV24-1	.	.	CATSDNGGGPQTQYF	TGTGCCACCAGTGATAACGGCGGGGGCCCACAGACCCAGTACTTC
TRBJ1-1	TRBV6-6	TRBD1	.	CATGTGSNTEAFF	TGTGCCACCGGGACAGGGTCGAACACTGAAGCTTTCTTT
TRBJ2-3	TRBV3-1/TRBV3-2	TRBD1	.	CASSLRATTGAGPDTQYF	TGTGCCAGCAGCCTAAGGGCAACGACAGGGGCGGGCCCAGATACGCAGTATTTT
TRBJ2-7	TRBV6-5	TRBD2	.	CASSRAGVPEQYF	TGTGCCAGCAGTCGCGCGGGAGTCCCCGAGCAGTACTTC
TRBJ1-3	TRBV30	.	.	CAWSVQGNTIYF	TGTGCCTGGAGTGTACAAGGAAACACCATATATTTT
TRBJ2-7	TRBV10-2	.	.	CASSANQGSWTYEQYF	TGCGCCAGCAGTGCTAACCAGGGGTCCTGGACCTACGAGCAGTACTTC
TRBJ2-5	TRBV5-1	TRBD1	.	CASSSGQAILETQYF	TGCGCCAGCAGTTCAGGACAGGCCATACTAGAGACCCAGTACTTC
TRBJ2-7	TRBV4-3	TRBD2	.	CASSNGLAGGYEQYF	TGCGCCAGCAGCAATGGACTAGCGGGGGGATACGAGCAGTACTTC
TRBJ2-1	TRBV6-5	TRBD1	.	CASKGQGYNEQFF	TGTGCCAGCAAGGGACAGGGTTACAATGAGCAGTTCTTC
TRBJ1-1	TRBV11-2	.	.	CASSLDRASGARPEAFF	TGTGCCAGCAGCTTAGATCGGGCATCAGGGGCGAGACCTGAAGCTTTCTTT
TRBJ1-5	TRBV7-9	.	.	CASSLDWTQPQHF	TGTGCCAGCAGCTTAGATTGGACGCAGCCCCAGCATTTT
TRBJ2-3	TRBV9	TRBD1	.	CASSVDRGRVGTDTQYF	TGTGCCAGCAGCGTGGACAGGGGGCGAGTGGGCACAGATACGCAGTATTTT
TRBJ2-7	TRBV15	.	once	CATSRDVDRPSYEQYF	TGTGCCACCAGCAGAGATGTTGACAGGCCCTCCTACGAGCAGTACTTC
TRBJ1-2	TRBV27	TRBD1	once	CASSLFGQGNYGYTF	TGTGCCAGCAGTTTATTCGGACAGGGCAACTATGGCTACACCTTC
TRBJ1-2	TRBV5-4	.	few	CASSGAGDGYTF	TGTGCCAGCAGCGGTGCGGGAGATGGCTACACCTTC
TRBJ1-1	TRBV3-1/TRBV3-2	TRBD1	.	CASSFDRVTETFF	TGTGCCAGCAGCTTTGACAGGGTAACTGAAACTTTCTTT
TRBJ2-5	TRBV4-2	TRBD2	.	CASSPGTSGALLQETQYF	TGTGCCAGCAGCCCGGGGACTAGCGGGGCCCTCCTCCAAGAGACCCAGTACTTC
TRBJ1-1	TRBV7-3	TRBD1	.	CASSLGTANTEAFF	TGTGCCAGCAGCCTAGGGACAGCGAACACTGAAGCTTTCTTT
TRBJ2-3	TRBV19	.	.	CASSIVGPSTDTQYF	TGTGCCAGTAGTATCGTGGGACCGAGCACAGATACGCAGTATTTT
TRBJ1-4	TRBV5-4	TRBD1	.	CASSPGTGGGTNEKLFF	TGTGCCAGCAGCCCCGGGACAGGGGGCGGAACTAATGAAAAACTGTTTTTT
TRBJ2-2	TRBV27	.	.	CASSWLAGELFF	TGTGCCAGCAGTTGGTTGGCCGGGGAGCTGTTTTTT
TRBJ2-1	TRBV18	TRBD2	.	CASSPPGDDSGFGDEQFF	TGTGCCAGCTCACCACCGGGAGACGATAGCGGGTTCGGGGATGAGCAGTTCTTC
TRBJ2-3	TRBV19	TRBD1	.	CASSIQGPDRGTDTQYF	TGTGCCAGTAGTATCCAGGGCCCCGACAGGGGAACAGATACGCAGTATTTT
TRBJ2-5	TRBV5-5	.	.	CASSFVETQYF	TGTGCCAGCAGCTTTGTGGAGACCCAGTACTTC
TRBJ2-7	TRBV9	TRBD2	.	CASSVGGLAGGPHEQYF	TGTGCCAGCAGCGTAGGGGGACTAGCGGGAGGGCCTCACGAGCAGTACTTC
TRBJ2-7	TRBV27	TRBD2	.	CASSLSGLAAAWEQYF	TGTGCCAGCAGTTTATCGGGGCTAGCGGCAGCCTGGGAGCAGTACTTC
TRBJ1-1	TRBV5-1	.	.	CASSLPTGLGRTEAFF	TGCGCCAGCAGCCTACCTACAGGATTGGGTCGCACTGAAGCTTTCTTT
TRBJ2-3	TRBV3-1/TRBV3-2	TRBD2	.	CASSPQVTSGGLSTDTQYF	TGTGCCAGCAGCCCCCAGGTGACTAGCGGGGGGCTTAGCACAGATACGCAGTATTTT
TRBJ2-2	TRBV6-5	.	.	CASSYAGRATGELFF	TGTGCCAGCAGTTACGCGGGTCGGGCGACCGGGGAGCTGTTTTTT
TRBJ1-5	TRBV3-1/TRBV3-2	.	few	CASSQQGQGSRSNQPQHF	TGTGCCAGCAGCCAACAGGGGCAAGGCTCCCGTAGCAATCAGCCCCAGCATTTT
TRBJ1-1	TRBV7-8	.	.	CASSVQGNTEAFF	TGTGCCAGCAGCGTACAGGGAAATACTGAAGCTTTCTTT
TRBJ1-6	TRBV6-1	.	.	CASSEIWGATSPLHF	TGTGCCAGCAGTGAAATTTGGGGAGCAACCTCACCCCTCCACTTT
TRBJ1-1	TRBV29-1	.	.	CSVGQGLNTEAFF	TGCAGCGTTGGGCAGGGACTGAACACTGAAGCTTTCTTT
TRBJ1-2	TRBV10-2	.	.	CASSEEGWRYGYTF	TGCGCCAGCAGTGAGGAGGGGTGGAGGTATGGCTACACCTTC
TRBJ1-4	TRBV7-9	TRBD1	.	CASSSTGTGSEKLFF	TGTGCCAGCAGCTCCACCGGGACAGGGTCTGAAAAACTGTTTTTT
TRBJ1-1	TRBV19	TRBD1	.	CASSTGQGNTEAFF	TGTGCCAGTAGTACGGGACAGGGGAACACTGAAGCTTTCTTT
TRBJ2-6	TRBV19	.	once	CASSAFQGSGANVLTF	TGTGCCAGTAGTGCCTTTCAGGGTTCTGGGGCCAACGTCCTGACTTTC
TRBJ1-5	TRBV4-1	TRBD1	.	CASSLDRANQPQHF	TGCGCCAGCAGCCTCGACAGGGCCAATCAGCCCCAGCATTTT
TRBJ1-5	TRBV2	.	.	CASSVASSGQPQHF	TGTGCCAGCAGTGTGGCGTCATCCGGTCAGCCCCAGCATTTT
TRBJ1-5	TRBV4-1	.	.	CASSQVGDRQPQHF	TGCGCCAGCAGCCAAGTAGGGGATCGCCAGCCCCAGCATTTT
TRBJ1-2	TRBV7-9	.	.	CASSTGPGGYTF	TGTGCCAGTTCGACGGGACCGGGTGGCTACACCTTC
TRBJ1-1	TRBV7-9	.	.	CASTSRGHGEAFF	TGTGCCAGCACCTCACGAGGGCATGGTGAAGCTTTCTTT
TRBJ2-1	TRBV2	.	once	CASSEKEYNEQFF	TGTGCCAGCAGTGAGAAAGAATACAATGAGCAGTTCTTC
TRBJ2-5	TRBV5-4	.	.	CASSKQEGETQYF	TGTGCCAGCAGCAAACAGGAGGGGGAGACCCAGTACTTC